These 23 T cell receptor beta chains originate from one sample sequenced in a study of human CD8 memory T cell subsets. UMI-labeled 5' RACE yielded the TCR beta libraries. TCRdb reprocessed the 5' RACE reads; each CDR3 protein has one entry and no DNA is given. The sample holds about 7,900 distinct CDR3 sequences. Sequenced: CD8+ T cells from PBMCs. The receptors shown here come from a human donor in good health.

The CDR3 reads CASSRIQSAGETQYF. The chain is built from TRBV7-2 and TRBJ2-5. This CDR3 comprises 15 residues. Germline-derived CDR1 and CDR2 are SGHTA and FQGNSA.

The CDR3 here is CASSPGARGDNEQFF. The V call is TRBV7-6, the J call TRBJ2-1; TCRdb lists TRBD2, though no DNA is available to test this call. Germline CDR1 and CDR2: SGHVS and FNYEAQ. CDR3 length: 15 amino acids.

The CDR3 loop is CSVDLPDRQETQYF. The rearrangement uses TRBV29-1 and TRBJ2-5; absent DNA, TCRdb's TRBD2 call cannot be checked. Germline values: CDR1 SQVTM, CDR2 ANQGSEA. This CDR3 contains 14 residues.

The V call is TRBV9, the J call TRBJ2-7; TCRdb picks TRBD1, but there is no DNA to check that call. Germline values: CDR1 SGDLS, CDR2 YYNGEE. The CDR3 is made up of 16 amino acids. The CDR3 is CASSVETGTGAYEQYF. The variable domain in full, with the rest retrieved from reference TRBV9 and TRBJ2-7, is DSGVTQTPKHLITATGQRVTLRCSPRSGDLSVYWYQQSLDQGLQFLIQYYNGEERAKGNILERFSAQQFPDLHSELNLSSLELGDSALYFCASSVETGTGAYEQYFGPGTRLTVT.

The chain recombines TRBV7-2 with TRBJ2-1; as DNA is missing, the TRBD2 call by TCRdb cannot be tested. The CDR3 sequence is 16 residues long. Germline values: CDR1 SGHTA, CDR2 FQGNSA. This CDR3 is CASSTSVRGRGNEQFF.

The chain is built from TRBV19 and TRBJ2-1; the TCRdb D gene call, TRBD1, has no DNA to confirm it. This CDR3 is built from 18 residues. The germline V gene encodes CDR1 LNHDA and CDR2 SQIVND (reference sequence). The CDR3 sequence is CASSIVSGTGASYNEQFF.

The rearrangement joins TRBV19 to TRBJ2-7. From germline, CDR1 is LNHDA and CDR2 SQIVND (reference sequence). There are 13 residues in the CDR3. The CDR3: CASSAGTTYEQYF.

The V gene is TRBV28, the J gene TRBJ2-7. The V gene's germline CDR1 is MDHEN and CDR2 SYDVKM. CDR3 length: 12 residues. This chain's CDR3 is CASSLRTYEQYF.

According to its frequency, this clonotype is medium-sized. This chain connects TRBV10-2 to TRBJ2-3; with no DNA, the TCRdb D assignment of TRBD2 cannot be verified. The V gene's germline CDR1 is WSHSY and CDR2 SAAADI. This CDR3 is 14 amino acids long. This CDR3 is CASSRSGGTDTQYF.

The chain joins TRBV5-1 to TRBJ1-5. The V gene's germline CDR1 is SGHRS and CDR2 YFSETQ. There are 15 residues in the CDR3. The CDR3 here is CASSLAGGSNQPQHF.

This chain joins TRBV5-1 and TRBJ2-2. The CDR3 runs to 16 residues. The germline V gene has CDR1 SGHRS and CDR2 YFSETQ. This chain's CDR3 is CASSIVLSGNTGELFF.

The chain carries TRBV28 and TRBJ2-3; the D call from TCRdb, TRBD2, cannot be confirmed without DNA. The V gene's germline CDR1 is MDHEN and CDR2 SYDVKM. The length of the CDR3 is 14 residues. The CDR3 loop is CASSLPFAGDTQYF.

This clonotype is deemed medium-sized by its frequency. This chain connects TRBV13 to TRBJ2-1; there is no DNA to check the TCRdb D call of TRBD2. Germline CDR1 and CDR2: PRHDT and FYEKMQ (reference sequence). CDR3 length: 15 residues. CDR3 sequence: CASSPQGPGADEQFF.

V is TRBV24-1 and J is TRBJ2-2; TCRdb designates TRBD1, a call that cannot be tested without DNA. CDR1 and CDR2 from the germline V gene are KGHDR and SFDVKD. CDR3 length equals 16 residues. The CDR3 here is CATSEPGQGIDGELFF.

The chain combines TRBV20-1 with TRBJ1-5. Germline assignment: CDR1 DFQATT and CDR2 SNEGSKA (reference sequence). The CDR3 contains 14 residues. The CDR3 spells CSASQQHENQPQHF.

The J gene is TRBJ2-7, the V gene TRBV29-1; TCRdb proposes TRBD2, but this gene call is untestable without DNA. CDR3 size: 15 residues. The germline CDR1 and CDR2 sequences are SQVTM and ANQGSEA. The CDR3 loop reads CSVESRGGIAYEQYF.

This sequence joins TRBV7-3 and TRBJ2-3. The germline CDR1 and CDR2 sequences are SGHTA and FQGTGA. This CDR3 has 13 amino acids. This CDR3 reads CASSLVSADTQYF.

This clonotype is deemed medium-sized (0.01 to 0.1%) by its frequency. This chain connects TRBV5-1 to TRBJ2-1; there is no DNA to check the TCRdb D call of TRBD2. Per the germline V gene, CDR1 is SGHRS and CDR2 is YFSETQ. This CDR3 spans 15 amino acids. The CDR3 protein is CASSSTSGSNNEQFF.

The CDR3: CASSAWDGINSPLHF. This chain joins TRBV5-5 and TRBJ1-6; TCRdb's D call, TRBD1, is unchecked because there is no DNA. The germline V gene encodes CDR1 SGHKS and CDR2 YYEKEE (reference sequence). The CDR3 loop spans 15 amino acids. The whole variable domain, filled in from reference TRBV5-5 and TRBJ1-6, reads DAGVTQSPTHLIKTRGQQVTLRCSPISGHKSVSWYQQVLGQGPQFIFQYYEKEERGRGNFPDRFSARQFPNYSSELNVNALLLGDSALYLCASSAWDGINSPLHFGNGTRLTVT.

This rearrangement joins TRBV9 to TRBJ2-1; the D call from TCRdb, TRBD2, cannot be confirmed without DNA. Germline CDR1 and CDR2: SGDLS and YYNGEE. This CDR3 contains 12 residues. CDR3 protein: CASSTSGTPQFF.

The chain has TRBV7-6 and TRBJ2-2; with no DNA, the TCRdb D assignment of TRBD2 cannot be verified. The CDR3 is made up of 17 amino acids. CDR1 is SGHVS, CDR2 FNYEAQ, per germline. The CDR3 protein is CASSGTSGIFAAGELFF.

The rearrangement uses TRBV14 and TRBJ2-7; there is no DNA to check the TCRdb D call of TRBD1. Germline loops: CDR1 SGHDN, CDR2 FVKESK. The CDR3 spans 15 residues. This chain's CDR3 is CASSQRWARGHEQYF.

The V gene is TRBV24-1, the J gene TRBJ2-2; TCRdb's assignment of TRBD1 cannot be checked, as there is no DNA. The CDR3 consists of 13 residues. Germline V gives CDR1 KGHDR, CDR2 SFDVKD. The CDR3 here is CASNRDDTGELFF.